This T cell receptor beta chain was found in a study of identical twins' blood T cells. General study findings and limits: Out-of-frame TCRbeta clonotypes reportedly had markedly more similar V usage in twins than unrelated donors.

Reared together, all three twin pairs probably met the same infectious agents and vaccines. Trimming cost V 2 bases and J 1 base; bases outside gene matches: 4. The CDR3 extends over 14 amino acids. Germline V gives CDR1 DFQATT, CDR2 SNEGSKA (reference sequence). Libraries were made from RNA as TCR cDNA, using a modified protocol. TCRdb redid the calling of the 5' RACE reads with MiXCR, one entry per CDR3 protein. The sample carries roughly 380,000 distinct CDR3 sequences, roughly 30% recorded once. As concerns this clonotype: Its antigen is as yet unknown.

Sequences were obtained from PBMCs. The V and J genes are TRBV20-1 and TRBJ2-5; 7 bases agree with TRBD1. The clonotype was recovered from a woman aged 18-49 years in good health. CDR3 sequence: CSARKTGVQETQYF. The CDR3 DNA reads as TGCAGTGCTAGAAAAACAGGGGTCCAAGAGACCCAGTACTTC.